Presented here are 25 T cell receptor beta chains from one specimen sequenced in a study of T cell responses to AZD1222 COVID-19 vaccine. The assay was immunoSEQ multiplex PCR, and TCRdb's table has in-frame clones only and misses some. The sample yields approximately 88,000 clones, just over 90% seen once. The source material was peripheral blood, sampled 28 days after the second AZD1222 dose. The receptor set was obtained from an adult who received the AZD1222 COVID-19 vaccine.

This clone was recorded once. The rearrangement links TRBV28 to TRBJ1-5; D call uncertain. Trimming removed 5 bases from V and 4 bases from J, with 18 bases in between. Germline V gives CDR1 MDHEN, CDR2 SYDVKM. The CDR3 spans 16 residues. DNA for the CDR3: TGTGCCAGCAGTAAACACGGCGGGTCCCCAAATCAGCCCCAGCATTTT. It specifies CASSKHGGSPNQPQHF.

The J gene is TRBJ1-2, the V gene TRBV3-1 (or the pseudogene TRBV3-2), with D unclear. Germline V gene data show CDR1 as LGHDT and CDR2 as YNNKEL (reference sequence). The CDR3 totals 14 residues. The V end lost 1 base, the J end lost 4 bases, and 10 bases lay between the germline ends. CDR3: CASSQALGAYGYTF. The DNA for the CDR3 is TGTGCCAGCAGCCAAGCCCTAGGCGCCTATGGCTACACCTTC.

This chain uses TRBV5-6 with TRBJ1-4; TRBD1 matches at 7 bases. Unmatched junction bases numbered 10, after V lost 4 bases and J lost 10 bases. The germline V gene has CDR1 SGHDT and CDR2 YYEEEE. There are 14 residues in the CDR3. DNA for the CDR3: TGTGCCAGCAGCGCGACGGGGACAGCGGGAAAACTGTTTTTT. Amino acids: CASSATGTAGKLFF.

The chain employs TRBV6-5 and TRBJ1-1; 7 bases are shared with TRBD1. Germline V gene sequence: CDR1 MNHEY, CDR2 SVGAGI. V lost 5 bases, J lost 8 bases, and 8 bases stayed unmatched. CDR3 length: 13 residues. CDR3 sequence reads: CASSTGTAREAFF. The CDR3 DNA is TGTGCCAGCAGTACAGGGACAGCGAGGGAAGCTTTCTTT.

CDR3 loop: CASSTRSGKAEAFF. The CDR3 DNA reads as TGCGCCAGCAGCACCCGTTCCGGGAAGGCTGAAGCTTTCTTT. This rearrangement joins TRBV5-1 to TRBJ1-1; D not resolved. Deletions cut 4 bases from V and 6 bases from J, with 16 bases between. CDR1 is SGHRS, CDR2 YFSETQ, per germline. The CDR3 sequence is 14 residues long.

The genes are TRBV29-1 and TRBJ1-1; D is uncertain. Germline V lookup: CDR1 SQVTM, CDR2 ANQGSEA. The CDR3 has 11 amino acids. The ends were cut back, 4 bases at V and 7 bases at J, with 10 bases in the middle. The CDR3 bases are TGCAGCGTTGCGGGGAAGGTTGAAGCTTTCTTT. Residues: CSVAGKVEAFF.

This sequence joins TRBV19 and TRBJ2-7; D unclear. V was pared by 4 bases and J by 7 bases, with 8 bases between. CDR1 is LNHDA and CDR2 is SQIVND in the germline V gene (reference sequence). The CDR3 covers 11 residues. The CDR3 is CASSTPGEQYF. The CDR3 nucleotides are TGTGCCAGTAGTACCCCGGGTGAGCAGTACTTC.

V gene TRBV12-3 or TRBV12-4 combines with J gene TRBJ2-1; D might be TRBD1 (6 bases). This CDR3 has 12 residues. Trimming removed 7 bases from V and 9 bases from J, with 13 bases in between. CDR3 residues: CASTPGQIEQFF. CDR3 coding DNA: TGTGCCAGCACCCCCGGACAGATTGAGCAGTTCTTC.

The rearrangement joins TRBV5-5 to TRBJ2-2, with D perhaps TRBD1 (6 bases). Trimming took off 2 bases at V and 1 base at J, with 9 bases between the two ends. The CDR3 covers 15 residues. The germline V gene encodes CDR1 SGHKS and CDR2 YYEKEE (reference sequence). This CDR3 reads CASSFRDKNTGELFF. As DNA, the CDR3 is TGTGCCAGCAGCTTCCGGGACAAGAACACCGGGGAGCTGTTTTTT.

This rearrangement joins TRBV10-3 to TRBJ1-1; D not resolved. This CDR3 has 14 amino acids. Germline CDR1 is ENHRY and CDR2 is SYGVKD. Trimming stripped 6 bases from V and 0 bases from J, with 11 bases between. The CDR3 DNA reads TGTGCCATCAGCCCCCTTGCCCTGAACACTGAAGCTTTCTTT. This encodes CAISPLALNTEAFF.

Here the CDR3 reads CSVGNDRGYGYTF. Written as DNA, the CDR3 is TGCAGCGTTGGGAATGACAGGGGCTATGGCTACACCTTC. This rearrangement joins TRBV29-1 to TRBJ1-2; 8 bases agree with TRBD1. The junction had 5 bases not matched to a gene; V was cut back by 4 bases and J by 4 bases. Germline V gene data show CDR1 as SQVTM and CDR2 as ANQGSEA. This CDR3 has 13 amino acids.

The chain links TRBV5-1 to TRBJ1-4, with D hard to call. CDR1 is SGHRS and CDR2 is YFSETQ in the germline V gene. The ends were cut back, 4 bases at V and 4 bases at J, with 8 bases in the middle. This CDR3 region has 13 residues. This chain's CDR3 is CASSQPSNEKLFF. DNA for the CDR3: TGCGCCAGCAGCCAACCGAGTAATGAAAAACTGTTTTTT. Based on the CDR3 plus reference TRBV5-1 and TRBJ1-4, the full variable domain is KAGVTQTPRYLIKTRGQQVTLSCSPISGHRSVSWYQQTPGQGLQFLFEYFSETQRNKGNFPGRFSGRQFSNSRSEMNVSTLELGDSALYLCASSQPSNEKLFFGSGTQLSVL.

Only one count was recorded for this clone. CDR3 protein: CAIRGWTGTSEAFF. CDR3 DNA: TGTGCCATCAGGGGGTGGACAGGGACTTCCGAAGCTTTCTTT. V gene TRBV10-3 combines with J gene TRBJ1-1, with 8 bases that match TRBD1. CDR1 and CDR2 (germline): ENHRY, SYGVKD. This CDR3 is built from 14 residues. V lost 6 bases, J lost 8 bases, and 11 bases stayed unmatched.

This chain uses TRBV27 with TRBJ1-1; a possible D gene is TRBD1 (6 bases). The CDR3 contains 17 residues. The ends were cut back, 8 bases at V and 0 bases at J, with 22 bases in the middle. Germline CDR1 MNHEY, CDR2 SMNVEV (reference sequence). The chain's CDR3 is CASGNREGALMNTEAFF. The CDR3 coding sequence is TGTGCCAGCGGTAACAGGGAAGGGGCGCTCATGAACACTGAAGCTTTCTTT.

The chain has TRBV7-2 and TRBJ2-5; TRBD2 aligns across 10 bases. There are 14 residues in the CDR3. J gave up 7 bases and V 1 base, and 3 bases lay outside the gene matches. The germline CDR1 and CDR2 sequences are SGHTA and FQGNSA. CDR3 in amino acids: CASSLELAGRTQYF. In DNA form, the CDR3 reads TGTGCCAGCAGCTTAGAACTAGCGGGGCGGACCCAGTACTTC.

The CDR3 DNA follows: TGTGCCAGCAGACGGGACAGGAACCACGAGCAGTACTTC. Translated, it gives CASRRDRNHEQYF. The chain recombines TRBV7-2 with TRBJ2-7; 8 nucleotides agree with TRBD1. The CDR3 loop spans 13 amino acids. After removal of 6 bases from V and 5 bases from J, the junction contained 6 bases not matched to a gene. The germline gives CDR1 SGHTA, CDR2 FQGNSA.

This chain's CDR3 is CASSVGTVQETQYF. CDR3 nucleotides: TGTGCCAGCAGCGTAGGGACAGTACAAGAGACCCAGTACTTC. This sequence joins TRBV9 and TRBJ2-5, with D perhaps TRBD1 (6 bases). Germline assignment: CDR1 SGDLS and CDR2 YYNGEE. The V and J ends lost 0 bases and 2 bases respectively, with 8 bases between them. The CDR3 runs to 14 residues.

The chain is built from TRBV6-6 and TRBJ2-4, with a possible D match to TRBD1 (6 bases). The CDR3 spans 17 residues. Looked up from germline, CDR1 is MNHNY and CDR2 is SVGAGI (reference sequence). Deletions cut 5 bases from V and 0 bases from J, with 17 bases between. The CDR3: CASSQPTGSLAKNIQYF. CDR3 in DNA: TGTGCCAGCAGTCAACCCACAGGGTCTCTAGCCAAAAACATTCAGTACTTC.

This chain uses TRBV12-3 or TRBV12-4 with TRBJ1-2; D uncertain. CDR3 length: 13 amino acids. Trimming shortened V by 2 bases and J by 2 bases, and 6 bases separated the two germline ends. CDR3 DNA sequence: TGTGCCAGCAGTTTACATGGGAACTATGGCTACACCTTC. Amino acids: CASSLHGNYGYTF.

The chain couples TRBV5-6 to TRBJ2-7; D unclear. Germline assignment: CDR1 SGHDT and CDR2 YYEEEE. This CDR3 has 12 residues. Trimming took off 1 base at V and 6 bases at J, with 8 bases between the two ends. In DNA, the CDR3 is TGTGCCAGCAGCTTGTGGGATCTCGAGCAGTACTTC. Translation gives CASSLWDLEQYF.

The rearrangement links TRBV18 to TRBJ2-5; 8 positions agree with TRBD2. CDR1 KGHSH and CDR2 LQKENI come from the germline V gene. V was pared by 3 bases and J by 0 bases, with 6 bases of the junction left unmatched. CDR3 size: 16 residues. CDR3 nucleotide sequence: TGTGCCAGCTCACCGTACAGCGGGGGAAACCAAGAGACCCAGTACTTC. Its translation: CASSPYSGGNQETQYF.

The chain carries TRBV19 and TRBJ2-3; no clear D gene. The CDR3 spans 12 residues. Germline assignment: CDR1 LNHDA and CDR2 SQIVND (reference sequence). The V gene lost 5 bases and the J gene lost 1 base, with 4 bases spanning the gap. In nucleotides, the CDR3 is TGTGCCAGTAGTCTGCGCACAGATACGCAGTATTTT. This gives the protein CASSLRTDTQYF. Drawing the rest from reference TRBV19 and TRBJ2-3, the complete variable domain is DGGITQSPKYLFRKEGQNVTLSCEQNLNHDAMYWYRQDPGQGLRLIYYSQIVNDFQKGDIAEGYSVSREKKESFPLTVTSAQKNPTAFYLCASSLRTDTQYFGPGTRLTVL.

The V gene is TRBV28, the J gene TRBJ2-1; TRBD1 or TRBD2 may be the D gene (7 bases each). Germline loops: CDR1 MDHEN, CDR2 SYDVKM. The ends were cut back, 2 bases at V and 8 bases at J, with 16 bases in the middle. CDR3 length: 15 residues. This chain's CDR3 is CASSLAGGARYEQFF. For the CDR3, the DNA is TGTGCCAGCAGTTTAGCAGGGGGGGCCCGGTATGAGCAGTTCTTC.

The rearrangement joins TRBV2 to TRBJ1-2; unclear D gene. Trimming removed 0 bases at V and 4 bases at J, with 15 bases between. This CDR3 spans 16 amino acids. The V gene's germline CDR1 is SNHLY and CDR2 FYNNEI. CDR3 bases: TGTGCCAGCAGTGAAGCCCCTTATTATACAGTCTATGGCTACACCTTC. Translating it yields CASSEAPYYTVYGYTF.

This chain connects TRBV7-2 to TRBJ2-7; 7 positions match TRBD2. Germline V gene lookup returns CDR1 SGHTA and CDR2 FQGNSA. V lost 8 bases, J lost 6 bases, and 10 bases stayed unmatched. The CDR3 spans 13 residues. In DNA, the CDR3 is TGTGCCAGCCGGGACTACCGTCTTGGCGAGCAGTACTTC. This encodes CASRDYRLGEQYF.